This TCR beta chain was observed in a study of T cell responses to AZD1222 COVID-19 vaccine. CDR1 is MGHDK, CDR2 SYGVNS, per germline. The CDR3 length is 15 residues. V lost 1 base to trimming and J lost 2 bases, with 12 bases between them. Only in-frame clones appear in the TCRdb table, and some are missing; sequencing was by immunoSEQ multiplex PCR. The data show about 100,000 clones, around nine tenths seen once. On this clone itself: Its antigen is still unknown.

Study findings and constraints: Nearly half of unique spike-specific TCRs reportedly avoided B.1.351 and B.1.1.7 mutated regions. Scientists sampled the repertoires only once the peak T cell response had passed.

This sample comprised peripheral blood, obtained on day 0 of AZD1222 vaccination. The clonotype comes from an adult in good health. V gene TRBV25-1 combines with J gene TRBJ2-7, with a tentative D call TRBD1 (5 bases). CDR3 nucleotides: TGTGCCAGCAGTGAATCACAGGTGCTCCCCTACGAGCAGTACTTC. This gives the protein CASSESQVLPYEQYF.